The 20 T cell receptor beta chains below come from one sample, sequenced in a study of T cell changes during pregnancy in multiple sclerosis. Here immunoSEQ multiplex PCR was the method, and the copy in TCRdb shows in-frame clones only, minus some. The sample lists roughly 30,000 clones, just over 90% seen once, with 3.5% to 4.5% in the top ten. The input for sequencing was CD8+ T cells from peripheral blood mononuclear cells, taken in the second trimester of pregnancy. All receptors come from a female donor with multiple sclerosis, enrolled in a pregnancy study.

V gene TRBV27 combines with J gene TRBJ2-5; 8 nucleotides match TRBD2. Germline V gene data show CDR1 as MNHEY and CDR2 as SMNVEV (reference sequence). After removal of 3 bases from V and 0 bases from J, the junction contained 6 bases not matched to a gene. This CDR3 spans 16 amino acids. The CDR3 loop reads CASSLNQREYQETQYF. In DNA, the CDR3 is TGTGCCAGCAGTTTGAACCAGCGGGAGTACCAAGAGACCCAGTACTTC.

The V gene is TRBV9, the J gene TRBJ2-2, with a weak D call TRBD2 (5 bases). The CDR3 runs to 15 residues. Trimming took off 4 bases at V and 7 bases at J, with 17 bases between the two ends. Germline V gene sequence: CDR1 SGDLS, CDR2 YYNGEE. In DNA form, the CDR3 reads TGTGCCAGCAGCACCAAAGTACACGGAGGCGGGGAGCTGTTTTTT. Translated: CASSTKVHGGGELFF.

The V and J genes are TRBV28 and TRBJ2-2; 10 bases map to TRBD2. This CDR3 comprises 18 residues. Per germline, CDR1 MDHEN and CDR2 SYDVKM. V gave up 6 bases and J gave up 3 bases; unmatched junction bases: 13. This CDR3 reads CASSSSGTSADDTGELFF. The CDR3 DNA is TGTGCCAGCAGCTCCTCCGGGACTAGCGCGGACGACACCGGGGAGCTGTTTTTT.

The rearrangement links TRBV2 to TRBJ1-2; 9 bases agree with TRBD1. This CDR3 has 13 residues. In germline, CDR1 is SNHLY, CDR2 FYNNEI. Germline trimming cut 6 bases from V and 7 bases from J; bases unmatched to any gene: 6. DNA of the CDR3: TGTGCCAGCAGGGGACAGGGAATGAGTGGCTACACCTTC. Amino acids: CASRGQGMSGYTF. Variable domain in full (rest from reference TRBV2 and TRBJ1-2): EPEVTQTPSHQVTQMGQEVILRCVPISNHLYFYWYRQILGQKVEFLVSFYNNEISEKSEIFDDQFSVERPDGSNFTLKIRSTKLEDSAMYFCASRGQGMSGYTFGSGTRLTVV.

The chain carries TRBV6-1 and TRBJ2-4; D unclear. Trimming took 4 bases from V and 0 from J, leaving 10 bases between them. CDR3 size: 15 residues. The germline V gene has CDR1 MNHNS and CDR2 SASEGT. The CDR3 reads CASSGVQLAKNIQYF. In nucleotides, the CDR3 is TGTGCCAGCAGTGGGGTACAGTTAGCCAAAAACATTCAGTACTTC.

CDR3 residues: CASSDADAPVSGYTF. The CDR3 DNA reads TGTGCCAGCAGTGACGCGGATGCCCCCGTGAGTGGCTACACCTTC. The chain employs TRBV6-4 and TRBJ1-2; D unclear. Germline CDR1 reads MRHNA; CDR2 reads SNTAGT. Between the trimmed V and J ends, which lost 2 bases and 7 bases, there was a span of 17 bases. This CDR3 spans 15 amino acids.

This CDR3 is CASSIPGGETQYF. The CDR3 bases are TGTGCCAGTAGTATCCCGGGGGGAGAGACCCAGTACTTC. The V and J genes are TRBV19 and TRBJ2-5; 7 bases line up with TRBD2. The CDR3 has 13 amino acids. V lost 3 bases, J lost 4 bases, and 2 bases stayed unmatched. Looked up from germline, CDR1 is LNHDA and CDR2 is SQIVND (reference sequence).

The CDR3 protein is CASSQGRQVFSGNTIYF. As DNA, the CDR3 is TGCGCCAGCAGCCAGGGGAGACAGGTCTTCTCTGGAAACACCATATATTTT. V and J are TRBV4-1 and TRBJ1-3; TRBD1 is a possible D gene (6 bases). V was pared by 3 bases and J by 0 bases, with 15 bases between. In germline, CDR1 is MGHRA, CDR2 YSYEKL. The CDR3 runs to 17 residues.

The rearrangement links TRBV7-9 to TRBJ2-3; weak D call: TRBD1 (6 bases). There are 14 residues in the CDR3. With 5 bases removed from V and 3 bases from J, the gap between germline ends came to 12 bases. Per germline, CDR1 SEHNR and CDR2 FQNEAQ (reference sequence). The CDR3 DNA is TGTGCCAGCAGCCCAGGGGTTTCAACAGATACGCAGTATTTT. Protein sequence: CASSPGVSTDTQYF.

The V gene is TRBV7-9, the J gene TRBJ1-1; possibly TRBD1 for D (6 bases). The V and J ends lost 0 bases and 11 bases respectively, with 13 bases between them. This CDR3 is 13 amino acids long. The germline V gene has CDR1 SEHNR and CDR2 FQNEAQ (reference sequence). CDR3 region: CASSLAQGRRAFF. CDR3 coding DNA: TGTGCCAGCAGCTTAGCGCAGGGGCGGCGGGCTTTCTTT.

The V call is TRBV19, the J call TRBJ2-7, with unresolved D. V shed 3 bases and J shed 6 bases, with 18 bases lying between them. Germline V lookup: CDR1 LNHDA, CDR2 SQIVND (reference sequence). The CDR3 length is 15 residues. In DNA, the CDR3 is TGTGCCAGTAGTATCTCGAGGAACCCGCTAGGCGAGCAGTACTTC. Its protein product is CASSISRNPLGEQYF.

V usage is TRBV12-5 and J usage is TRBJ2-1; 11 positions match TRBD2. With 7 bases clipped from V and 8 bases from J, the junction kept 13 bases outside the gene matches. The CDR3 has 16 residues. Germline V gene data show CDR1 as LGHNT and CDR2 as FRNRAP. CDR3 residues: CASAIPTSGSGHEQFF. DNA of the CDR3: TGTGCTAGTGCTATCCCCACTAGCGGGAGTGGTCATGAGCAGTTCTTC.

This clone has a handful of counts. V is TRBV4-2 and J is TRBJ2-3; 8 positions agree with TRBD1. The CDR3 is 15 residues long. Germline loops: CDR1 LGHNA, CDR2 YNFKEQ. The J segment lost 3 bases and the V segment lost 4 bases, leaving 6 bases of the junction unmatched. The CDR3 loop is CASSPLTGDTDTQYF. The CDR3 DNA sequence: TGTGCCAGCAGCCCCCTGACAGGGGATACAGATACGCAGTATTTT.

The chain carries TRBV4-1 and TRBJ2-2; D unresolved. The CDR3 is 15 residues long. Germline-derived CDR1 and CDR2 are MGHRA and YSYEKL. V gave up 0 bases and J gave up 4 bases, with 9 bases separating them. The DNA of the CDR3 is TGCGCCAGCAGCCAAGATCCAGGCGTCACCGGGGAGCTGTTTTTT. It specifies CASSQDPGVTGELFF.

A single count supports this clone. This chain joins TRBV6-6 and TRBJ2-2; TRBD1 aligns across 8 bases. Germline V gene data show CDR1 as MNHNY and CDR2 as SVGAGI (reference sequence). This CDR3 is 14 amino acids long. The V gene end was trimmed by 8 bases and the J gene end by 4 bases; junction bases not matched to a gene: 6. Here the CDR3 reads CASSDRVRTGELFF. In DNA form, the CDR3 reads TGTGCCAGCTCGGACAGGGTGCGCACCGGGGAGCTGTTTTTT.

The chain carries TRBV5-6 and TRBJ1-2; perhaps TRBD1 as D (5 bases). The CDR3 is 17 residues long. CDR1 and CDR2 from the germline V gene are SGHDT and YYEEEE. Trimming removed 0 bases from V and 7 bases from J, with 22 bases in between. The CDR3, as DNA: TGTGCCAGCAGCTTGGCCAGGGTCGGTATTTCGTTAAGTGGCTACACCTTC. It yields the protein CASSLARVGISLSGYTF.

The chain links TRBV5-1 to TRBJ2-1; 11 bases are a match to TRBD1. V lost 0 bases, J lost 8 bases, and 1 base stayed unmatched. The CDR3 is 14 residues long. CDR1 and CDR2 from the germline V gene are SGHRS and YFSETQ. The DNA of the CDR3 is TGCGCCAGCAGCTTGGGGACAGGGGGCGATGAGCAGTTCTTC. Protein: CASSLGTGGDEQFF.

This clone has only one observation. The rearrangement links TRBV10-2 to TRBJ1-2, with unresolved D. Germline V lookup: CDR1 WSHSY, CDR2 SAAADI. This CDR3 contains 12 residues. With 6 bases removed from V and 5 bases from J, the gap between germline ends came to 10 bases. The CDR3 spells CASRDGSYGYTF. CDR3 DNA: TGCGCCAGCAGGGACGGGAGTTATGGCTACACCTTC.

This chain uses TRBV6-1 with TRBJ1-2, with unresolved D. Trimming removed 1 base from V and 6 bases from J, with 6 bases in between. The length of the CDR3 is 12 residues. Germline CDR1 and CDR2: MNHNS and SASEGT. CDR3 amino acids: CASSEDGDGYTF. In DNA, the CDR3 is TGTGCCAGCAGTGAAGATGGAGATGGCTACACCTTC.

The V gene is TRBV27, the J gene TRBJ2-7, with 11 bases that match TRBD2. The CDR3 consists of 14 residues. Germline CDR1 is MNHEY and CDR2 is SMNVEV (reference sequence). V gave up 5 bases and J gave up 7 bases; unmatched junction bases: 7. For the CDR3, the DNA is TGTGCCAGCAGTGGGACTAGCGGCCCAGAAGAGCAGTACTTC. This gives the protein CASSGTSGPEEQYF.